This record looks at one T cell receptor (beta chain) sequence and its context. Roughly 100,000 TCR templates were assayed per sample. Generated by immunoSEQ multiplex PCR, the TCRdb table keeps only in-frame clones and is missing some. The sample lists about 100,000 clones, 92% occurring once. This entry is derived from a study of siplizumab effects on memory and regulatory T cells. Germline V lookup: CDR1 MDHEN, CDR2 SYDVKM. The CDR3 runs to 16 residues. With V trimmed by 6 bases and J by 4 bases, 10 bases remained unmatched. The material sequenced was Tregs sorted from blood. The genes are TRBV28 and TRBJ1-5, with TRBD1 matching over 9 bases. The source of this sequence is a human donor in good health. The CDR3 coding sequence is TGTGCCAGCAGCAAAATAGGACAGGGGTCTAATCAGCCCCAGCATTTT. This translates into CASSKIGQGSNQPQHF.